The 22 T cell receptor beta chains presented below share a single source sample, sequenced in a study of OX40 agonist ivuxolimab in advanced cancers. Library generation was performed with the immunoSEQ multiplex PCR assay. Held by TCRdb, this immuneACCESS table contains in-frame sequences only and omits some clones. Under half of the omission traces to an unresolved V gene where checked; the cause of the rest is unknown. The sample table shows some 48,000 clones, and approximately 91% are seen once. Jointly, the top ten make up 6.7% of the sample. The material was CD4+ or CD8+ T cells sorted from blood, obtained in a trial of the OX40 agonist ivuxolimab. These receptors were obtained from an adult with an advanced solid tumor such as melanoma, head and neck, liver or kidney cancer.

The chain joins TRBV2 to TRBJ1-1, with a weak D call TRBD1 (6 bases). Germline assignment: CDR1 SNHLY and CDR2 FYNNEI. The CDR3 is 15 amino acids. The ends were cut back, 2 bases at V and 6 bases at J, with 16 bases in the middle. The CDR3 region has the DNA TGTGCCAGCAGTGAAAGGCAGTACAGGGAGGCTGAAGCTTTCTTT. Amino acid sequence: CASSERQYREAEAFF.

For this clone: Other DNA sequences of this sample code for an identical CDR3. This chain joins TRBV7-6 and TRBJ1-1, with a tentative D call TRBD1 (6 bases). CDR3 length equals 16 residues. The V end lost 5 bases, the J end lost 4 bases, and 20 bases lay between the germline ends. Germline V gene lookup returns CDR1 SGHVS and CDR2 FNYEAQ. The CDR3 region has the DNA TGTGCCAGCAGCCTGCGAAGAGGGGAGGGGGTCACTGAAGCTTTCTTT. Amino acid sequence: CASSLRRGEGVTEAFF. Complete variable domain (other parts from reference TRBV7-6 and TRBJ1-1): GAGVSQSPRYKVTKRGQDVALRCDPISGHVSLYWYRQALGQGPEFLTYFNYEAQQDKSGLPNDRFSAERPEGSISTLTIQRTEQRDSAMYRCASSLRRGEGVTEAFFGQGTRLTVV.

The V call is TRBV6-6, the J call TRBJ1-4, with D maybe TRBD1 (6 bases). Germline lookup yields CDR1 MNHNY and CDR2 SVGAGI (reference sequence). V lost 2 bases and J 3 bases, leaving 7 bases between the germline ends. The CDR3 is made up of 14 amino acids. The CDR3 sequence: CASSYQGPNEKLFF. The CDR3 nucleotides are TGTGCCAGCAGTTACCAGGGGCCTAATGAAAAACTGTTTTTT.

This CDR3 is CASSSVELRTQYF. Here the CDR3 DNA reads TGTGCCAGTAGTTCGGTAGAGTTACGGACCCAGTACTTC. J is TRBJ2-5 and V is TRBV19; D call uncertain. The CDR3 runs 13 residues. Germline lookup yields CDR1 LNHDA and CDR2 SQIVND (reference sequence). Trimming shortened V by 5 bases and J by 7 bases, and 14 bases separated the two germline ends.

This rearrangement joins TRBV6-5 to TRBJ2-5, with 10 bases fitting TRBD2. Germline assignment: CDR1 MNHEY and CDR2 SVGAGI. The CDR3 extends over 16 amino acids. Trimming at V came to 2 bases and at J to 1 base, leaving 4 bases not matched to a gene. CDR3: CASSYGLAGAQETQYF. CDR3 in DNA: TGTGCCAGCAGTTACGGGCTAGCGGGGGCCCAAGAGACCCAGTACTTC.

The gene calls are TRBV5-1 and TRBJ2-1; D is possibly TRBD2 (7 bases). Trimming took 1 base from V and 5 from J, leaving 10 bases between them. The V gene's germline CDR1 is SGHRS and CDR2 YFSETQ. CDR3 length: 14 amino acids. The DNA of the CDR3 is TGCGCCAGCAGCTTGCGAGGGGGGGACAATGAGCAGTTCTTC. It codes for CASSLRGGDNEQFF.

The chain carries TRBV27 and TRBJ2-2, with a weak D call TRBD2 (5 bases). Germline CDR1 is MNHEY and CDR2 is SMNVEV (reference sequence). Trimming removed 5 bases at V and 6 bases at J, with 13 bases between. The CDR3 runs to 14 residues. This CDR3 reads CASSIGNPPGELFF. DNA of the CDR3: TGTGCCAGCAGTATCGGGAACCCGCCCGGGGAGCTGTTTTTT.

The chain has TRBV4-1 and TRBJ2-7; a possible D gene is TRBD2 (7 bases). Germline CDR1 is MGHRA and CDR2 is YSYEKL. V was clipped by 1 base and J by 0 bases, with 16 bases between them. The CDR3 totals 17 residues. The CDR3 DNA follows: TGCGCCAGCAGCCAAGTAAGGGGGGGGGCCGCCTCCTACGAGCAGTACTTC. Its protein is CASSQVRGGAASYEQYF.

The chain combines TRBV4-1 with TRBJ2-3; no clear D gene. Germline V gene lookup returns CDR1 MGHRA and CDR2 YSYEKL. CDR3 length: 14 amino acids. V was trimmed by 1 base and J by 4 bases, leaving 9 bases between them. The CDR3 sequence: CASSQATGADTQYF. CDR3 in DNA: TGCGCCAGCAGCCAAGCCACTGGCGCAGATACGCAGTATTTT.

The chain uses TRBV2 and TRBJ1-5; possible D gene TRBD1, 5 bases. The CDR3 sequence is 12 residues long. Looked up from germline, CDR1 is SNHLY and CDR2 is FYNNEI. V lost 6 bases and J 3 bases, leaving 6 bases between the germline ends. For the CDR3, the DNA is TGTGCCAGCAGGGGGGTCAATCAGCCCCAGCATTTT. This gives the protein CASRGVNQPQHF.

The chain joins TRBV11-3 to TRBJ2-1; 9 nucleotides match TRBD2. After removal of 0 bases from V and 4 bases from J, the junction contained 4 bases not matched to a gene. The CDR3 length is 16 residues. The germline V gene has CDR1 SGHNT and CDR2 YENEEA. The DNA for the CDR3 is TGTGCCAGCAGCTTAGATTTGACTAGCGGTTACAATGAGCAGTTCTTC. It is translated as CASSLDLTSGYNEQFF. Full variable domain (rest looked up from reference TRBV11-3 and TRBJ2-1): EAGVVQSPRYKIIEKKQPVAFWCNPISGHNTLYWYLQNLGQGPELLIRYENEEAVDDSQLPKDRFSAERLKGVDSTLKIQPAELGDSAVYLCASSLDLTSGYNEQFFGPGTRLTVL.

The chain recombines TRBV11-2 with TRBJ2-7; 8 bases align to TRBD1. With V trimmed by 5 bases and J by 2 bases, 2 bases remained unmatched. The V gene's germline CDR1 is SGHAT and CDR2 FQNNGV. CDR3 length: 13 residues. The CDR3 nucleotides are TGTGCCAGCAGCCAGGGACAGGCCTACGAGCAGTACGTC. It is translated as CASSQGQAYEQYV.

The V gene is TRBV28, the J gene TRBJ2-5, with 10 bases aligning to TRBD1. The junction had 13 bases not matched to a gene; V was cut back by 8 bases and J by 7 bases. The CDR3 contains 15 residues. The germline V gene has CDR1 MDHEN and CDR2 SYDVKM. CDR3 coding DNA: TGTGCCAGCGGGGAATCGGACAGGGGGAGTGGGACCCAGTACTTC. It codes for CASGESDRGSGTQYF.

This clone was seen more than once but under ten times. The chain combines TRBV28 with TRBJ1-2; D gene unclear. V lost 3 bases and J lost 2, with 13 bases in between. The CDR3 has 15 amino acids. CDR1 is MDHEN and CDR2 is SYDVKM in the germline V gene. This CDR3 is CASSLSGRSNYGYTF. DNA of the CDR3: TGTGCCAGCAGTTTGAGCGGGAGGAGCAACTATGGCTACACCTTC.

This chain links TRBV7-2 with TRBJ2-7; D is possibly TRBD2 (6 bases). V shed 5 bases and J shed 2 bases, with 16 bases lying between them. The CDR3 runs to 15 residues. CDR1 is SGHTA and CDR2 is FQGNSA in the germline V gene. For the CDR3, the DNA is TGTGCCAGCAGCGTAAGGGGAGGAGGTCCCTACGAGCAGTACGTC. It is translated as CASSVRGGGPYEQYV.

The chain joins TRBV7-3 to TRBJ2-5, with 9 bases lining up with TRBD2. The CDR3 loop spans 15 amino acids. V was pared by 5 bases and J by 5 bases, with 9 bases of the junction left unmatched. The germline V gene has CDR1 SGHTA and CDR2 FQGTGA. The CDR3 nucleotides read TGTGCCAGCAGCCCAAGGACTAGCGAGAGGGAGACCCAGTACTTC. As protein: CASSPRTSERETQYF.

The rearrangement uses TRBV4-1 and TRBJ1-5; perhaps TRBD1 as D (5 bases). The CDR3 loop spans 16 amino acids. V was trimmed by 0 bases and J by 4 bases, leaving 13 bases between them. The germline V gene has CDR1 MGHRA and CDR2 YSYEKL. The CDR3 here is CASSQEGGTDNQPQHF. The DNA for the CDR3 is TGCGCCAGCAGCCAAGAGGGGGGGACTGATAATCAGCCCCAGCATTTT.

The V gene is TRBV7-3, the J gene TRBJ2-5; 9 bases fit TRBD1. J lost 5 bases, V lost 5 bases, and 6 bases had no gene match. The CDR3 extends over 14 amino acids. The germline gives CDR1 SGHTA, CDR2 FQGTGA. The CDR3 loop reads CASSTGGAGETQYF. CDR3 in DNA: TGTGCCAGCAGCACAGGGGGCGCCGGGGAGACCCAGTACTTC.

The V gene is TRBV10-3, the J gene TRBJ2-7; D call uncertain. CDR3 length: 14 amino acids. V was shortened by 0 bases and J by 3 bases, with 9 bases between the two germline ends. Germline V gene data show CDR1 as ENHRY and CDR2 as SYGVKD. The CDR3 is CAISESGNGYEQYV. CDR3 bases: TGTGCCATCAGTGAGTCGGGAAACGGCTACGAGCAGTACGTC.

This chain links TRBV29-1 with TRBJ2-3, with 9 bases aligning to TRBD1. CDR1 SQVTM and CDR2 ANQGSEA come from the germline V gene. V trimming: 7 bases; J trimming: 1 base; junction bases outside the gene matches: 3. There are 13 residues in the CDR3. The CDR3 DNA reads TGCAGCGGGAGGGACAGGGGCACAGATACGCAGTATTTT. This encodes CSGRDRGTDTQYF.

The chain carries TRBV5-6 and TRBJ1-1, with 7 nucleotides matching TRBD1. Germline V gene data show CDR1 as SGHDT and CDR2 as YYEEEE. Germline trimming cut 3 bases from V and 2 bases from J; bases unmatched to any gene: 7. This CDR3 has 15 amino acids. CDR3 nucleotide sequence: TGTGCCAGCAGCTCCGAGGGACAGATTAACACTGAAGCTTTCTTT. This sequence encodes CASSSEGQINTEAFF. The full variable domain, with the rest looked up from reference TRBV5-6 and TRBJ1-1, is DAGVTQSPTHLIKTRGQQVTLRCSPKSGHDTVSWYQQALGQGPQFIFQYYEEEERQRGNFPDRFSGHQFPNYSSELNVNALLLGDSALYLCASSSEGQINTEAFFGQGTRLTVV.

This chain links TRBV7-6 with TRBJ2-1; 9 bases are shared with TRBD2. There are 15 residues in the CDR3. J lost 9 bases, V lost 3 bases, and 9 bases had no gene match. Per germline, CDR1 SGHVS and CDR2 FNYEAQ. The CDR3 sequence: CASSFRLAGRIEQFF. CDR3 DNA sequence: TGTGCCAGCAGCTTCCGGCTAGCGGGGAGGATTGAGCAGTTCTTC.